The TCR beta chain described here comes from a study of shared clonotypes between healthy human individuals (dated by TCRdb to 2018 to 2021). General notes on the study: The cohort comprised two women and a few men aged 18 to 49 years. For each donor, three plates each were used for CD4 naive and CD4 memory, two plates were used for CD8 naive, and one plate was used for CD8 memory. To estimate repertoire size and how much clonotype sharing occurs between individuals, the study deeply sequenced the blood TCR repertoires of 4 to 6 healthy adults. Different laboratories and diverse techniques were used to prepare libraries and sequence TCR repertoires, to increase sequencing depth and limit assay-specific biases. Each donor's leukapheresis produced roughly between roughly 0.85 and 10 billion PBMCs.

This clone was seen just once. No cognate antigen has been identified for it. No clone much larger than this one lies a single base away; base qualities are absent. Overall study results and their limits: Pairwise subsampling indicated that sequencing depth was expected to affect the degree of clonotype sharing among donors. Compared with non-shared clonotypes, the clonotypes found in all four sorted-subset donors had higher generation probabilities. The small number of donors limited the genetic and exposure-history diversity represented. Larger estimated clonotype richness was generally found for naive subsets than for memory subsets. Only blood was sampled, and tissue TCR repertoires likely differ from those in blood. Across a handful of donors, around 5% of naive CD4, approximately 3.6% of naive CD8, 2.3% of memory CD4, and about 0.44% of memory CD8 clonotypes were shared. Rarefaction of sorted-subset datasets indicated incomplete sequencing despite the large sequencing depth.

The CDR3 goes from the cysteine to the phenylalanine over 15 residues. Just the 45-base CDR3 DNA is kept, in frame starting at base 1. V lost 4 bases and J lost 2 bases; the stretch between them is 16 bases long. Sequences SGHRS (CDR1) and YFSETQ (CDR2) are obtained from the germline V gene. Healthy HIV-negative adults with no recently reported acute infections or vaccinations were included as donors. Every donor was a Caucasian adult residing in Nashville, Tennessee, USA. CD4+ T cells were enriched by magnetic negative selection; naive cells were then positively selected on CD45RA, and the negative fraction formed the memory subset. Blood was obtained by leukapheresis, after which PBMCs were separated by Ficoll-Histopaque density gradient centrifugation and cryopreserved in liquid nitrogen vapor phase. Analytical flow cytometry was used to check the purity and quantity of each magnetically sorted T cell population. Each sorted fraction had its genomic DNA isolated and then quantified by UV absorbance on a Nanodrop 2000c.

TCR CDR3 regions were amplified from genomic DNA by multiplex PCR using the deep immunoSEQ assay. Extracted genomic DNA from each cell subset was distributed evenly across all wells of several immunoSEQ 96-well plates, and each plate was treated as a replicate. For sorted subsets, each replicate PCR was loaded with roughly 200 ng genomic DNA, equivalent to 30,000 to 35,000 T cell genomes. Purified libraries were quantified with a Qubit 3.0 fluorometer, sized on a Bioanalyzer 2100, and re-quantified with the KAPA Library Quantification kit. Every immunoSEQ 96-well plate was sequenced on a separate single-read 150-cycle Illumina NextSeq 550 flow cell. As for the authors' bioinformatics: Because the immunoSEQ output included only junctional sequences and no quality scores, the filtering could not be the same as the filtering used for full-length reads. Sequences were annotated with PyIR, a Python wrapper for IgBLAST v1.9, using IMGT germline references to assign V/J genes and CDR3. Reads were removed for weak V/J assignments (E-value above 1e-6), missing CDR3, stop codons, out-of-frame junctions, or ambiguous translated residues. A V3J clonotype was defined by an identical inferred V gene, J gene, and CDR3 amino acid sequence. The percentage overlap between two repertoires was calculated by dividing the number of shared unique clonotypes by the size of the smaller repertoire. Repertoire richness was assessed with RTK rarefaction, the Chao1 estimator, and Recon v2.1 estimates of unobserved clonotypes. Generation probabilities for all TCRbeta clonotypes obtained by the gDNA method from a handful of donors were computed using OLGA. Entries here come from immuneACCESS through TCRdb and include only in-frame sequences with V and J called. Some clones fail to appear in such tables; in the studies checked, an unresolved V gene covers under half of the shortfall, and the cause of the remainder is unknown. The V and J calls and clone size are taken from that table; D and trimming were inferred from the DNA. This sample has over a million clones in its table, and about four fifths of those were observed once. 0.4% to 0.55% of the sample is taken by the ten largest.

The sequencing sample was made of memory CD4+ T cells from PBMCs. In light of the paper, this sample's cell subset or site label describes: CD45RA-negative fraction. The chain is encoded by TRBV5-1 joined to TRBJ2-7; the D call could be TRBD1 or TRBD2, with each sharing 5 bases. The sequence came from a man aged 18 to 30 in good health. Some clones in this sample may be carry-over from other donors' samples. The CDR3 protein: CASSPGTGRAYEQYF. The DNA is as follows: TGCGCCAGCAGCCCAGGGACGGGAAGGGCCTACGAGCAGTACTTC.